The clone carrying this T cell receptor (beta chain) was seen at least ten times. This sample is part of a study of T-cell reconstitution after alpha-beta-depleted transplantation in children. TCRbeta library construction was performed incorporating unique molecular identifiers. TCRdb redid the calling of the PCR reads with MiXCR, one entry per CDR3 protein. The table lists fewer than 550,000 distinct CDR3 sequences, approximately 10% of them singletons. This CDR3 spans 16 amino acids. CDR1 is SGHDT, CDR2 YYEEEE, per germline. J lost 4 bases, V lost 5 bases, and 11 bases had no gene match. The chain couples TRBV5-6 to TRBJ2-1; 8 bases are shared with TRBD2. The source is a child aged 2-9 years with inherited bone marrow failure, due to receive a stem cell transplant. The specimen was PBMCs, collected before TCRalphabeta/CD19-depleted stem cell transplant. CDR3 DNA sequence: TGTGCCAGCAGGCTGAGCGGGAGCGGCCCTTACAATGAGCAGTTCTTC. It codes for CASRLSGSGPYNEQFF.